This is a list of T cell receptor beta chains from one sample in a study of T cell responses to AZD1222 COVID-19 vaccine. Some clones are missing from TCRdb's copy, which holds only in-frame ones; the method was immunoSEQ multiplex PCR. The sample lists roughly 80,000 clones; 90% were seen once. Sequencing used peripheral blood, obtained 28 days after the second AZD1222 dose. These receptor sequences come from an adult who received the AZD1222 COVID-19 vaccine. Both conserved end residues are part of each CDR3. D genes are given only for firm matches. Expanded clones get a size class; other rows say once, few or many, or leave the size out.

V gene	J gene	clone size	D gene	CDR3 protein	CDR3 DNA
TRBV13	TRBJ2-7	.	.	CASSLVSGYEQYF	TGTGCCAGCAGCTTAGTTTCGGGATACGAGCAGTACTTC
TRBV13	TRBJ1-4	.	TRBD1	CASSSGDRDEKLFF	TGTGCCAGCAGCTCTGGGGACAGGGATGAAAAACTGTTTTTT
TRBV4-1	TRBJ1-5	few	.	CASSRSGDADGNQPQHF	TGCGCCAGCAGCCGGAGTGGGGATGCGGACGGCAATCAGCCCCAGCATTTT
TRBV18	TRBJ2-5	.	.	CASSPPSAETQYF	TGTGCCAGCTCACCACCATCGGCGGAGACCCAGTACTTC
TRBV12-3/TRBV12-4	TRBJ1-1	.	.	CASSARENTEAFF	TGTGCCAGCAGTGCAAGGGAGAACACTGAAGCTTTCTTT
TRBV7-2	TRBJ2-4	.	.	CASSTAENIQYF	TGTGCCAGCAGCACCGCCGAGAACATTCAGTACTTC
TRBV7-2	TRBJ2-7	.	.	CASSQQGLNYEQYF	TGTGCCAGCAGCCAGCAGGGGCTTAACTACGAGCAGTACTTC
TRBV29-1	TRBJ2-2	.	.	CSVEKQLNTGELFF	TGCAGCGTTGAAAAACAGTTGAACACCGGGGAGCTGTTTTTT
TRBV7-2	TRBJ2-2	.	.	CASSFSRGNGELFF	TGTGCCAGCAGCTTTTCCAGGGGAAACGGGGAGCTGTTTTTT
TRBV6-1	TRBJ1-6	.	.	CASSEGANSPLHF	TGTGCCAGCAGTGAAGGGGCAAATTCACCCCTCCACTTT
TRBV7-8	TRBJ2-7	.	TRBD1	CASSLWTGTYEQYF	TGTGCCAGCAGCCTATGGACAGGAACCTACGAGCAGTACTTC
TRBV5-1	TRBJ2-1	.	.	CASSLARGVEQFF	TGCGCCAGCAGCTTGGCCCGGGGCGTGGAGCAGTTCTTC
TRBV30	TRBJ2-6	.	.	CAHSGANVLTF	TGTGCCCACTCTGGGGCCAACGTCCTGACTTTC
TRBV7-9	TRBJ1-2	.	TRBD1	CASSLPGQGLLYGYTF	TGTGCCAGCAGCTTACCTGGACAGGGGCTCCTCTATGGCTACACCTTC
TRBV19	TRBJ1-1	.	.	CASSSRDQGRNTEAFF	TGTGCCAGTAGTAGTAGGGACCAAGGGAGGAACACTGAAGCTTTCTTT
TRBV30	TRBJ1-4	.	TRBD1	CACNRQGEEKLFF	TGTGCCTGCAATAGACAGGGGGAGGAAAAACTGTTTTTT
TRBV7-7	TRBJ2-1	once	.	CASSLAQGSYEQFF	TGTGCCAGCAGCTTGGCACAGGGTAGCTATGAGCAGTTCTTC
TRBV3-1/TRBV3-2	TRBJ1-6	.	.	CASSQGEQSYNSPLHF	TGTGCCAGCAGCCAAGGAGAGCAGTCCTATAATTCACCCCTCCACTTT
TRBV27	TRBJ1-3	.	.	CASRGAAGNTIYF	TGTGCCAGCAGGGGGGCTGCTGGGAACACCATATATTTT
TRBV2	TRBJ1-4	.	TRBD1	CASSEIGGFEKLFF	TGTGCCAGCAGTGAGATAGGGGGCTTTGAAAAACTGTTTTTT
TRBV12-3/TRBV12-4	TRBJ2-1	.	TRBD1	CASQTGYYNEQFF	TGTGCCAGTCAGACAGGGTACTACAATGAGCAGTTCTTC
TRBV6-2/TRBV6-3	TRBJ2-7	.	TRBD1	CASSRRQGASYEQYF	TGTGCCAGCAGCAGACGGCAGGGGGCAAGCTACGAGCAGTACTTC
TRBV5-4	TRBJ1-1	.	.	CASSLTLASIRNTEAFF	TGTGCCAGCAGCTTGACTTTAGCCTCAATTCGGAACACTGAAGCTTTCTTT
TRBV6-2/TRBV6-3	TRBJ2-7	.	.	CASSLFPLTGITYEQYF	TGTGCCAGCAGTTTATTCCCTCTAACGGGGATAACCTACGAGCAGTACTTC
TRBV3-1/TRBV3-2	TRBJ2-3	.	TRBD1	CASSPDRGPPSTDTQYF	TGTGCCAGCAGCCCGGACAGGGGGCCTCCTAGCACAGATACGCAGTATTTT
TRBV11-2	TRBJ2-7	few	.	CASSLGGTYEQYF	TGTGCCAGCAGCTTAGGCGGGACCTACGAGCAGTACTTC
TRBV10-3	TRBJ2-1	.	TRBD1	CAISADRGRNEQFF	TGTGCCATCAGTGCGGACAGGGGGCGCAATGAGCAGTTCTTC
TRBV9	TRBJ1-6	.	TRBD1	CASSVGGQGAFTLHF	TGTGCCAGCAGCGTAGGCGGACAGGGGGCATTCACCCTCCACTTT
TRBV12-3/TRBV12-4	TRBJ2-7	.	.	CASRGNEQYF	TGTGCCAGCAGGGGAAACGAGCAGTACTTC
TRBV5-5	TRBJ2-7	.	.	CASSYRDRSYEQYF	TGTGCCAGCAGCTACCGGGACCGGTCCTACGAGCAGTACTTC
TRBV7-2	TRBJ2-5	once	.	CASGVETQYF	TGTGCCAGCGGAGTGGAGACCCAGTACTTC
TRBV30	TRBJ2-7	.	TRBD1	CAWSETGTGKGKQYF	TGTGCCTGGAGTGAAACCGGGACAGGGAAAGGCAAGCAGTACTTC
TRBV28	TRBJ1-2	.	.	CASSFRQGDGYTF	TGTGCCAGCAGTTTCAGGCAGGGTGATGGCTACACCTTC
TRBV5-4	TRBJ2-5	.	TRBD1	CASSFAGGRKETQYF	TGTGCCAGCAGCTTCGCAGGGGGCCGAAAAGAGACCCAGTACTTC
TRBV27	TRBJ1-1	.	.	CASGTPDRQTLNTEAFF	TGTGCCAGCGGCACACCTGACCGACAGACTCTTAACACTGAAGCTTTCTTT
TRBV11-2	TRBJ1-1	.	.	CASSLGAHQDTEAFF	TGTGCCAGCAGCTTAGGGGCCCACCAGGACACTGAAGCTTTCTTT
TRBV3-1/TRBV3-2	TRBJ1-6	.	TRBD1	CASSQAPQGLGNSPLHF	TGTGCCAGCAGCCAAGCCCCACAGGGGCTGGGAAATTCACCCCTCCACTTT
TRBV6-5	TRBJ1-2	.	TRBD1	CASRSTGQAVNGYTF	TGTGCCAGCAGGTCGACGGGACAGGCGGTCAATGGCTACACCTTC
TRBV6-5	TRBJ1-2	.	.	CASSRVNRGYTF	TGTGCCAGCAGCAGGGTAAACAGAGGCTACACCTTC
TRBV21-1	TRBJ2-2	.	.	CASSNRGAPPGELFF	TGTGCCAGCAGCAATAGGGGGGCCCCTCCCGGGGAGCTGTTTTTT
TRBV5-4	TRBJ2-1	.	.	CASSSSRNEQFF	TGTGCCAGCAGCTCGAGCCGGAATGAGCAGTTCTTC
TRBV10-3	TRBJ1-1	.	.	CAINAGKDTEAFF	TGTGCCATCAACGCGGGGAAAGACACTGAAGCTTTCTTT
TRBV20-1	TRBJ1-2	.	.	CSAIQNYGYTF	TGCAGTGCTATCCAAAACTATGGCTACACCTTC
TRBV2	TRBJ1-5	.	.	CATNYRENQPQHF	TGTGCCACCAATTACAGGGAGAATCAGCCCCAGCATTTT
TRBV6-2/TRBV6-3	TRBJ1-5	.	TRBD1	CASSLTGAPNQPQHF	TGTGCCAGCAGCCTTACAGGGGCACCCAATCAGCCCCAGCATTTT
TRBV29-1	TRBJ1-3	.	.	CSVAQDLAGNTIYF	TGCAGCGTGGCACAGGATCTCGCTGGAAACACCATATATTTT
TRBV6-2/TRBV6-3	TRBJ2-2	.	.	CASSFNGVGTGELFF	TGTGCCAGCAGTTTTAACGGGGTGGGCACCGGGGAGCTGTTTTTT
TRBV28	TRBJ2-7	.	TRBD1	CASSTTGGISYEQYF	TGTGCCAGCAGTACAACAGGGGGGATCTCCTACGAGCAGTACTTC
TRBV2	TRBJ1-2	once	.	CASTWSDTANYGYTF	TGTGCCAGCACCTGGTCAGATACAGCTAACTATGGCTACACCTTC
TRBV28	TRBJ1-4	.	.	CASSEAGLNEKLFF	TGTGCCAGCAGCGAAGCAGGCTTAAATGAAAAACTGTTTTTT
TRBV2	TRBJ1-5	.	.	CASSESLSNQPQHF	TGTGCCAGCAGTGAGTCTCTATCCAATCAGCCCCAGCATTTT
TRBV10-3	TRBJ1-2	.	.	CAISLTGRDGYTF	TGTGCCATCAGCCTTACAGGGAGAGACGGCTACACCTTC
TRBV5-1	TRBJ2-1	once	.	CASSLYGSSYNEQFF	TGCGCCAGCAGCTTGTATGGGAGCTCCTACAATGAGCAGTTCTTC
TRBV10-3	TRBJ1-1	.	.	CAISGRNTEAFF	TGTGCCATCAGTGGTAGGAACACTGAAGCTTTCTTT
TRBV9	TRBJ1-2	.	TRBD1	CASSVRGGGQGDYGYTF	TGTGCCAGCAGCGTCCGAGGGGGCGGACAGGGGGACTATGGCTACACCTTC
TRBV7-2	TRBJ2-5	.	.	CASSSQGGRRETQYF	TGTGCCAGCAGCTCGCAGGGGGGTAGACGGGAGACCCAGTACTTC
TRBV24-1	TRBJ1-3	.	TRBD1	CATSDVGQGGNTIYF	TGTGCCACCAGTGATGTCGGACAGGGTGGAAACACCATATATTTT